This T cell receptor beta chain emerged from a study of blood T cell repertoires in COVID-19. Study as a whole: Sites in the United States, Italy and Spain provided acute and convalescent COVID-19 samples. In each case, the material was cDNA or gDNA derived from T cells, B-cell-depleted T cells, or PBMCs.

The V and J ends lost 0 bases and 0 bases respectively, with 12 bases between them. The CDR3 consists of 17 residues. Germline V gene data show CDR1 as MGHRA and CDR2 as YSYEKL. Seattle's cohort entered during active infection and was followed longitudinally. TCRdb keeps only in-frame clones here, not all; method: immunoSEQ multiplex PCR. The sample yields approximately 210,000 clones, 94% seen once. Specimen: peripheral blood. The sequence derives from a man aged 30-40 years with COVID-19, enrolled during active disease. The chain recombines TRBV4-1 with TRBJ2-4; D uncertain. Here the CDR3 reads CASSQDGSDLAKNIQYF. The CDR3 DNA reads TGCGCCAGCAGCCAAGATGGCAGTGACTTAGCCAAAAACATTCAGTACTTC.